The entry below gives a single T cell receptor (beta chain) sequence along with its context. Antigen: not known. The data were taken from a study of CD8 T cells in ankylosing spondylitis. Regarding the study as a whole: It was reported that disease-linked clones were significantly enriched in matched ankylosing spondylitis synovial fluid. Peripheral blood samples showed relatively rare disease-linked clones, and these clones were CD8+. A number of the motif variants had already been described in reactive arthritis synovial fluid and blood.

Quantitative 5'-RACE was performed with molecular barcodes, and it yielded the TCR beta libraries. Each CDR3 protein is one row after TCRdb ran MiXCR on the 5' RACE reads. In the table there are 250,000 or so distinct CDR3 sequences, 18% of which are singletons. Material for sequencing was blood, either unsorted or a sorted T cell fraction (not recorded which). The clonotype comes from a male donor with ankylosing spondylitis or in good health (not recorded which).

In nucleotides, the CDR3 is TGTGCCAGCAGCCCTTCCGGGGGGGTCGAAGCCCAGCATTTT. It codes for CASSPSGGVEAQHF. The chain uses TRBV7-9 and TRBJ1-5, with D perhaps TRBD1 (5 bases). In germline, CDR1 is SEHNR, CDR2 FQNEAQ (reference sequence). Trimming removed 5 bases from V and 11 bases from J, with 19 bases in between. The CDR3 is made up of 14 amino acids.